This TCR beta chain was recorded in a study of T cell repertoires in cytomegalovirus infection (dated 2019 in TCRdb). Describing the broader study: Because public TCR beta signatures pointed to carriage of CMV infection together with the matching HLA type, the HLA type of each donor mattered for the analysis. Study-level results and caveats: The ex vivo response was dominated by HLA-C-restricted CMV-specific TCR beta clonotypes, which also provided the single most frequent clonotype in two of eight donors. In both this cohort and an independent cohort of 352 donors, the cumulative frequency of public TCR beta family members distinguished carriers of CMV infection plus the relevant HLA type.

There are a few counts of this clonotype. There is no known antigen for this receptor. One base away there is no much larger clone; base qualities are not given. Data came from an Illumina HiSeq 1500. TCRdb trimmed the raw reads at Q25, called clones with MiXCR and kept productive beta chains. Each entry is one CDR3 protein sequence, shown with its most common DNA and genes. In this sample the table shows more than 400,000 distinct CDR3 sequences, 26% of which occur a single time. Roughly 13% of the sample goes to the ten largest clones. CDR1 is given as LGHNA and CDR2 as YSLEER, both from the germline V gene. There are 14 amino acids in the CDR3, from cysteine to phenylalanine inclusive. The DNA shown is the 42-base CDR3, in frame from base 1. V is shortened by 4 bases, J by 4 bases, and the region joining them spans 14 bases.

The chain was built from TRBV4-3 and TRBJ2-7; TRBD2 is a weak D gene call, 5 bases matching. Sequenced: PBMCs. The receptor was isolated from a human donor in good health (CMV status not recorded). Some clones in this sample may be carry-over from other donors' samples. The nucleotide sequence reads TGCGCCAGCAGCCTAACACTAGGTCATTACGAGCAGTACTTC. The resulting protein is CASSLTLGHYEQYF.